In this sample, the clone carrying this TCR beta chain turned up once. The data are from a study of OX40 agonist ivuxolimab in advanced cancers. Background on the study: Patients were infused with ivuxolimab every 2 weeks at 0.01 to 10 mg/kg. Allowance was made for prior anti-PD-1, anti-PD-L1 or anti-CTLA-4 therapy, and about 40% had some. Those treated in dose escalation had hepatocellular carcinoma, melanoma, renal cell cancer or head and neck cancer. Patients were about 83% male with ages about 23 to 90, mean about 54.

Method: immunoSEQ multiplex PCR; TCRdb's copy keeps in-frame clones and lacks some. Here the sample spans around 71,000 clones, about 85% being singletons. This CDR3 contains 15 residues. J gave up 1 base and V 4 bases, and 6 bases lay outside the gene matches. The germline V gene has CDR1 SGHRS and CDR2 YFSETQ. The chain combines TRBV5-1 with TRBJ2-5, with 8 bases that match TRBD1. The sample in question was CD4+ or CD8+ T cells sorted from blood, obtained in a trial of the OX40 agonist ivuxolimab. The clonotype was recovered from an adult with an advanced solid tumor such as melanoma, head and neck, liver or kidney cancer. This CDR3 is CASSIGTGLQETQYF. CDR3 in DNA: TGCGCCAGCAGCATCGGGACAGGACTCCAAGAGACCCAGTACTTC.